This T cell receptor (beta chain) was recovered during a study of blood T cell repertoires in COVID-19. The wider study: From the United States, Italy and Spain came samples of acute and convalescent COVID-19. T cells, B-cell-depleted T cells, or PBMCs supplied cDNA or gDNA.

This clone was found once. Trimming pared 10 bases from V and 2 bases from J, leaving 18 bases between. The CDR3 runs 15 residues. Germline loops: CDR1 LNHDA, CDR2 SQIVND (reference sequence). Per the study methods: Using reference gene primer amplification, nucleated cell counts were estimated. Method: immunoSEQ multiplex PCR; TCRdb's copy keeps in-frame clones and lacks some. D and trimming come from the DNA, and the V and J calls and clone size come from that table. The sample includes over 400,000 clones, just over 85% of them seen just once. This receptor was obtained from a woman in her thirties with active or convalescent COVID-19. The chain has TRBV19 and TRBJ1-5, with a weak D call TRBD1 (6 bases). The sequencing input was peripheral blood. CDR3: CATNNRASGNQPQHF. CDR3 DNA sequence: TGTGCCACGAATAACAGGGCATCGGGCAATCAGCCCCAGCATTTT. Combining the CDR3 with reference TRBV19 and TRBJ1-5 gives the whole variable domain DGGITQSPKYLFRKEGQNVTLSCEQNLNHDAMYWYRQDPGQGLRLIYYSQIVNDFQKGDIAEGYSVSREKKESFPLTVTSAQKNPTAFYLCATNNRASGNQPQHFGDGTRLSIL.